Listed here are 27 T cell receptor beta chains from one sample, sequenced in a study of cytomegalovirus exposure and HLA in healthy donors. PCR primers comprised 60 Vbeta and 13 Jbeta primers. Generated by immunoSEQ multiplex PCR, the TCRdb table keeps only in-frame clones and is missing some. The sample consists of roughly 100,000 clones, under 80% of them appearing once. Sequencing used PBMCs. All receptors derive from a woman younger than 35 in good health and CMV-seropositive.

The chain carries TRBV5-6 and TRBJ1-3, with D possibly matching TRBD1 (6 bases). CDR3 length: 15 amino acids. Germline lookup yields CDR1 SGHDT and CDR2 YYEEEE. V was pared by 0 bases and J by 4 bases, with 11 bases between. CDR3 in amino acids: CASSLVQGSGNTIYF. The CDR3 region has the DNA TGTGCCAGCAGCTTGGTGCAGGGGTCGGGAAACACCATATATTTT. The full variable domain, with the rest looked up from reference TRBV5-6 and TRBJ1-3, is DAGVTQSPTHLIKTRGQQVTLRCSPKSGHDTVSWYQQALGQGPQFIFQYYEEEERQRGNFPDRFSGHQFPNYSSELNVNALLLGDSALYLCASSLVQGSGNTIYFGEGSWLTVV.

In this sample, this clone turned up a few times. This chain joins TRBV25-1 and TRBJ1-1; D gene ambiguous. Germline assignment: CDR1 MGHDK and CDR2 SYGVNS. Trimming removed 6 bases from V and 1 base from J, with 15 bases in between. CDR3 length equals 15 residues. The CDR3 DNA is TGTGCCAGCAGCCCCTCGAGAGGAAGGAACACTGAAGCTTTCTTT. It is translated as CASSPSRGRNTEAFF.

The chain employs TRBV18 and TRBJ2-7; D remains unclear. In germline, CDR1 is KGHSH, CDR2 LQKENI. The CDR3 sequence is 12 residues long. Trimming stripped 3 bases from V and 0 bases from J, with 3 bases between. In DNA form, the CDR3 reads TGTGCCAGCTCACCCAGCTCCTACGAGCAGTACTTC. As protein: CASSPSSYEQYF.

The chain uses TRBV6-5 and TRBJ2-7; weak D call: TRBD2 (7 bases). Germline assignment: CDR1 MNHEY and CDR2 SVGAGI. The CDR3 covers 15 residues. V was trimmed by 6 bases and J by 4 bases, leaving 19 bases between them. CDR3 in amino acids: CASRPPGGRGYEQYF. In DNA, the CDR3 is TGTGCCAGCAGGCCTCCCGGGGGGCGAGGTTACGAGCAGTACTTC.

The chain links TRBV30 to TRBJ2-7; perhaps TRBD2 as D (7 bases). Per the germline V gene, CDR1 is GTSNPN and CDR2 is SVGIG (reference sequence). The V and J ends lost 4 bases and 9 bases respectively, with 19 bases between them. CDR3 length equals 13 residues. The CDR3 spells CAWKGGWASGQYF. DNA for the CDR3: TGTGCCTGGAAAGGGGGATGGGCTAGCGGGCAGTACTTC.

The J gene is TRBJ1-1, the V gene TRBV28; D not resolved. V was trimmed by 2 bases and J by 2 bases, leaving 12 bases between them. The CDR3 extends over 15 amino acids. Germline CDR1 MDHEN, CDR2 SYDVKM. The CDR3 is CASSLARMLNTEAFF. The CDR3, as DNA: TGTGCCAGCAGTTTAGCCAGAATGTTAAACACTGAAGCTTTCTTT. Full variable domain (rest looked up from reference TRBV28 and TRBJ1-1): DVKVTQSSRYLVKRTGEKVFLECVQDMDHENMFWYRQDPGLGLRLIYFSYDVKMKEKGDIPEGYSVSREKKERFSLILESASTNQTSMYLCASSLARMLNTEAFFGQGTRLTVV.

The chain combines TRBV9 with TRBJ2-6; D is unresolved. The CDR3 length is 13 residues. V dropped 6 bases and J dropped 0 bases, with 4 bases sitting between them. CDR1 is SGDLS, CDR2 YYNGEE, per germline. The CDR3 DNA reads TGTGCCAGCACCCGCTCTGGGGCCAACGTCCTGACTTTC. Translation: CASTRSGANVLTF.

V gene TRBV28 combines with J gene TRBJ2-1; D possibly corresponds to TRBD2 (6 bases). This CDR3 is 13 amino acids long. V was cut by 6 bases and J by 7 bases, with 13 bases left in between. In germline, CDR1 is MDHEN, CDR2 SYDVKM. DNA for the CDR3: TGTGCCAGCAGAATGACTAGACGGAATGAGCAGTTCTTC. Translated, it gives CASRMTRRNEQFF.

V is TRBV29-1 and J is TRBJ2-1, with D possibly matching TRBD2 (6 bases). CDR3 length: 13 amino acids. CDR1 is SQVTM, CDR2 ANQGSEA, per germline. V dropped 8 bases and J dropped 5 bases, with 16 bases sitting between them. The CDR3 sequence: CSPIGGRNNEQFF. The CDR3 DNA sequence: TGCAGCCCTATCGGGGGAAGGAACAATGAGCAGTTCTTC.

V and J are TRBV18 and TRBJ2-7; TRBD1 agrees at 10 bases. Germline V lookup: CDR1 KGHSH, CDR2 LQKENI. The CDR3 is 14 residues long. With 1 base clipped from V and 7 bases from J, the junction kept 4 bases outside the gene matches. This chain's CDR3 is CASSPRQGAQEQYF. DNA of the CDR3: TGTGCCAGCTCACCACGACAGGGGGCGCAGGAGCAGTACTTC.

The rearrangement joins TRBV7-3 to TRBJ2-5; possible D gene TRBD2, 5 bases. CDR1 SGHTA and CDR2 FQGTGA come from the germline V gene. V dropped 5 bases and J dropped 1 base, with 8 bases sitting between them. This CDR3 is 13 amino acids long. The CDR3 DNA reads as TGTGCCAGCAGCCCCCGGGGCCAAGAGACCCAGTACTTC. Residues: CASSPRGQETQYF.

This chain links TRBV5-6 with TRBJ2-3, with D tentatively TRBD1 (6 bases). The germline V gene has CDR1 SGHDT and CDR2 YYEEEE. V shed 5 bases and J shed 4 bases, with 11 bases lying between them. CDR3 length: 13 residues. The CDR3 region has the DNA TGTGCCAGCAGGACAGGTGATCCAGATACGCAGTATTTT. As protein: CASRTGDPDTQYF.

The chain employs TRBV6-1 and TRBJ1-1, with D possibly being TRBD1 (5 bases). The germline V gene has CDR1 MNHNS and CDR2 SASEGT. Trimming pared 8 bases from V and 5 bases from J, leaving 15 bases between. The CDR3 length is 13 residues. The CDR3 loop is CASGIWGETEAFF. CDR3 DNA: TGTGCCAGCGGGATTTGGGGCGAGACTGAAGCTTTCTTT.

This chain connects TRBV29-1 to TRBJ1-2; D is perhaps TRBD1 (6 bases). The CDR3 is made up of 13 amino acids. Germline assignment: CDR1 SQVTM and CDR2 ANQGSEA. V gave up 7 bases and J gave up 3 bases, with 15 bases separating them. CDR3 protein: CSALWDTHYGYTF. In nucleotides, the CDR3 is TGCAGCGCTCTATGGGACACTCACTATGGCTACACCTTC.

This sequence joins TRBV7-8 and TRBJ2-1, with TRBD1 identical over 10 bases. Per germline, CDR1 SGHVS and CDR2 FQNEAQ. V lost 5 bases and J lost 1; bases outside the gene matches: 2. This CDR3 comprises 15 residues. The CDR3, as DNA: TGTGCCAGCAGCCCGGGACAGGGGTCCTACAATGAGCAGTTCTTC. Its protein product is CASSPGQGSYNEQFF.

V and J are TRBV27 and TRBJ2-7; D possibly corresponds to TRBD1 (6 bases). Germline lookup yields CDR1 MNHEY and CDR2 SMNVEV (reference sequence). V was pared by 6 bases and J by 0 bases, with 12 bases between. This CDR3 has 14 residues. CDR3 amino acids: CASSPWDISYEQYF. The CDR3 coding sequence is TGTGCCAGCAGCCCGTGGGACATCTCCTACGAGCAGTACTTC.

V and J are TRBV30 and TRBJ1-1; 8 bases map to TRBD1. CDR1 GTSNPN and CDR2 SVGIG come from the germline V gene (reference sequence). V was pared by 0 bases and J by 2 bases, with 8 bases of the junction left unmatched. The CDR3 length is 16 residues. The CDR3 DNA is TGTGCCTGGAGTGTACGGTTACAGGGGGGCAACACTGAAGCTTTCTTT. Amino acid sequence: CAWSVRLQGGNTEAFF.

V usage is TRBV4-3 and J usage is TRBJ2-7, with 9 bases aligning to TRBD1. The germline V gene encodes CDR1 LGHNA and CDR2 YSLEER. The CDR3 consists of 17 residues. With V trimmed by 4 bases and J by 2 bases, 12 bases remained unmatched. CDR3 nucleotide sequence: TGCGCCAGCAGCCTGACGCTGCCCGGACAGGGGCCCTACGAGCAGTACTTC. Its translation is CASSLTLPGQGPYEQYF.

This chain connects TRBV18 to TRBJ1-5; unclear D gene. CDR1 is KGHSH and CDR2 is LQKENI in the germline V gene. The CDR3 is 14 residues long. Trimming cost V 3 bases and J 2 bases, with 8 bases left between them. The CDR3 bases are TGTGCCAGCTCACCCGGGTTCGGCAATCAGCCCCAGCATTTT. Its protein is CASSPGFGNQPQHF.

The gene calls are TRBV5-4 and TRBJ2-1, with 16 bases identical to TRBD2. Trimming took 1 base from V and 3 from J; bases not matched to a gene: 10. This CDR3 region has 20 residues. In germline, CDR1 is SGHNT, CDR2 YYREEE (reference sequence). CDR3 loop: CASSLSSGGLAGGLYNEQFF. The CDR3 DNA sequence: TGTGCCAGCAGCTTGAGTTCGGGGGGACTAGCGGGAGGGCTCTACAATGAGCAGTTCTTC.

The chain couples TRBV6-4 to TRBJ2-3; a possible D gene is TRBD1 (6 bases). The CDR3 contains 13 residues. Trimming took off 7 bases at V and 2 bases at J, with 10 bases between the two ends. Germline V gene lookup returns CDR1 MRHNA and CDR2 SNTAGT. As DNA, the CDR3 is TGTGCCAGCAAACAGGGAAACACAGATACGCAGTATTTT. Residues: CASKQGNTDTQYF.

The chain combines TRBV19 with TRBJ1-4; D might be TRBD1 (6 bases). Germline CDR1 reads LNHDA; CDR2 reads SQIVND (reference sequence). This CDR3 contains 15 residues. The ends were cut back, 4 bases at V and 3 bases at J, with 12 bases in the middle. Here the CDR3 reads CASSKRDMPNEKLFF. CDR3 DNA: TGTGCCAGTAGTAAGAGGGACATGCCTAATGAAAAACTGTTTTTT. Based on the CDR3 plus reference TRBV19 and TRBJ1-4, the full variable domain is DGGITQSPKYLFRKEGQNVTLSCEQNLNHDAMYWYRQDPGQGLRLIYYSQIVNDFQKGDIAEGYSVSREKKESFPLTVTSAQKNPTAFYLCASSKRDMPNEKLFFGSGTQLSVL.

DNA for the CDR3: TGTGCCAGCCGCCCTGACGGAGAAAACACTGAAGCTTTCTTT. Encoded protein: CASRPDGENTEAFF. The chain links TRBV5-4 to TRBJ1-1; unclear D gene. V shed 7 bases and J shed 2 bases, with 15 bases lying between them. Looked up from germline, CDR1 is SGHNT and CDR2 is YYREEE (reference sequence). The CDR3 spans 14 residues.

The V call is TRBV10-3, the J call TRBJ1-1; 7 positions agree with TRBD1. V trimming: 6 bases; J trimming: 2 bases; junction bases outside the gene matches: 3. In germline, CDR1 is ENHRY, CDR2 SYGVKD. This CDR3 is built from 13 residues. The CDR3 reads CAISGTANTEAFF. CDR3 nucleotides: TGTGCCATCAGCGGGACAGCCAACACTGAAGCTTTCTTT.

The chain links TRBV2 to TRBJ1-2; 9 positions agree with TRBD1. J lost 2 bases, V lost 7 bases, and 14 bases had no gene match. There are 17 residues in the CDR3. Germline CDR1 reads SNHLY; CDR2 reads FYNNEI. CDR3 coding DNA: TGTGCCAGCAAACCCGGGACAGGGAGGAGGGGAAACTATGGCTACACCTTC. Translating it yields CASKPGTGRRGNYGYTF.

The V gene is TRBV7-9, the J gene TRBJ1-4; D possibly corresponds to TRBD1 (5 bases). There are 16 residues in the CDR3. The germline gives CDR1 SEHNR, CDR2 FQNEAQ (reference sequence). Trimming removed 4 bases from V and 0 bases from J, with 12 bases in between. Written as DNA, the CDR3 is TGTGCCAGCAGCTCCTCGACAGCCTCAACTAATGAAAAACTGTTTTTT. Its protein is CASSSSTASTNEKLFF.

The chain joins TRBV6-1 to TRBJ2-3, with 7 bases lining up with TRBD1. The CDR3 runs to 16 residues. CDR1 MNHNS and CDR2 SASEGT come from the germline V gene. The junction had 9 bases not matched to a gene; V was cut back by 2 bases and J by 4 bases. The CDR3 protein is CASSEPQGTFPDTQYF. For the CDR3, the DNA is TGTGCCAGCAGTGAACCACAGGGGACCTTTCCAGATACGCAGTATTTT.